Following are 15 T cell receptor beta chains from one sample sequenced in a study of T cells in localized non-small cell lung cancer (dated by TCRdb to 2019 to 2021). The library was produced with the immunoSEQ multiplex PCR assay. TCRdb took this table from immuneACCESS and kept in-frame rearrangements with V and J called. Such tables lack part of the clones; where checked against another copy, unresolved V genes explain under half of the gap, and the rest is unexplained. The sample records 70,000 or so clones, around 85% of which are singletons. Together, the top ten hold approximately 1.2% of the sample. This material consisted of peripheral blood, taken before any cancer treatment. The source is a female donor aged 60 or older with stage I lung adenocarcinoma.

J is TRBJ1-4 and V is TRBV27; D not certain. V dropped 5 bases and J dropped 8 bases, with 18 bases sitting between them. Germline CDR1 is MNHEY and CDR2 is SMNVEV (reference sequence). The CDR3 totals 15 residues. Here the CDR3 reads CASSPPGFRREKLFF. CDR3 coding DNA: TGTGCCAGCAGTCCGCCGGGCTTCCGGAGGGAAAAACTGTTTTTT.

The rearrangement links TRBV6-5 to TRBJ1-2; 7 bases are a match to TRBD1. The germline V gene has CDR1 MNHEY and CDR2 SVGAGI. This CDR3 has 13 residues. Trimming cost V 6 bases and J 5 bases; bases outside gene matches: 6. This CDR3 reads CASRLNRGYGYTF. The DNA of the CDR3 is TGTGCCAGCAGATTAAACAGGGGATATGGCTACACCTTC.

The chain uses TRBV12-2 and TRBJ2-7; TRBD2 is the table's D call, not checked against the DNA. TRBV12-2 is a pseudogene segment. The CDR3 has 18 amino acids. The CDR3 loop is CASRPPGLAGRCSWEQYF. In nucleotides, the CDR3 is TGTGCAAGTCGCCCACCGGGACTAGCGGGGCGGTGTAGTTGGGAGCAGTACTTC.

In the case of this clone: Its ends do not fully match the called genes, so a read error is possible. The chain uses TRBV10-3 and TRBJ1-1; D unclear. CDR3 length equals 16 residues. CDR1 ENHRY and CDR2 SYGVKD come from the germline V gene. Here the CDR3 DNA reads TGTGCCATCAGCGAGTGGGATAAAGAGCTGAACACTGAAGCTTTCTTT. This translates into CAISEWDKELNTEAFF.

The CDR3 nucleotides are TGTGCCACCAGCAGAGCAGGGCGCGGAGGGCCTGAGCAGTACTTC. Residues: CATSRAGRGGPEQYF. V is TRBV15 and J is TRBJ2-7; D possibly corresponds to TRBD2 (6 bases). Trimming cost V 1 base and J 7 bases, with 17 bases left between them. This CDR3 comprises 15 residues. CDR1 LNHNV and CDR2 YYDKDF come from the germline V gene (reference sequence).

The V and J genes are TRBV27 and TRBJ2-7; D call uncertain. CDR3 length: 13 amino acids. Trimming pared 5 bases from V and 1 base from J, leaving 9 bases between. The germline V gene encodes CDR1 MNHEY and CDR2 SMNVEV (reference sequence). Written as DNA, the CDR3 is TGTGCCAGCAGTCTCAGTTGGTCCTACGAGCAGTACTTC. Protein product: CASSLSWSYEQYF.

The chain has TRBV11-1 and TRBJ2-2, with 11 bases matching TRBD2. The ends lost 1 base at V and 4 bases at J; junction bases unmatched: 8. Germline V gene lookup returns CDR1 SGHAT and CDR2 FQDESV (reference sequence). The CDR3 covers 18 residues. The CDR3 spells CASSLVGTSGELTGELFF. For the CDR3, the DNA is TGTGCCAGCAGCTTAGTGGGGACTAGCGGAGAACTCACCGGGGAGCTGTTTTTT.

The rearrangement uses TRBV7-8 and TRBJ2-2, with D perhaps matching TRBD1 or TRBD2 (5 bases each). V lost 11 bases and J 3 bases, leaving 16 bases between the germline ends. Germline CDR1 reads SGHVS; CDR2 reads FQNEAQ. This CDR3 is 14 amino acids long. CDR3 amino acids: CAYPEGWDTGELFF. CDR3 coding DNA: TGTGCCTACCCTGAGGGGTGGGACACCGGGGAGCTGTTTTTT.

About this clone: No conserved phenylalanine or tryptophan ends this CDR3, so it is likely a read error. No DNA is shown, since the ends of the CDR3 on it are uncertain; the CDR3 is the one TCRdb lists. The chain links TRBV5-5 to TRBJ1-1. In germline, CDR1 is SGHKS, CDR2 YYEKEE (reference sequence). 12 amino acids form the CDR3, both terminal residues included. The CDR3 loop is CASSSAVSLSHL.

The chain joins TRBV5-1 to TRBJ2-7; tentative D call: TRBD2 (5 bases). Trimming left V 2 bases short and J 1 base short, with 10 bases between. This CDR3 region has 14 residues. CDR1 and CDR2 from the germline V gene are SGHRS and YFSETQ. CDR3: CASSFLARSYEQYF. The CDR3 DNA is TGCGCCAGCAGCTTCCTAGCAAGATCCTACGAGCAGTACTTC.

The CDR3: CASSSFLASIVETQYF. DNA for the CDR3: TGTGCCAGCAGCTCTTTCCTGGCTAGTATTGTGGAGACCCAGTACTTC. V is TRBV7-9 and J is TRBJ2-5; D unresolved. The CDR3 has 16 residues. The germline V gene has CDR1 SEHNR and CDR2 FQNEAQ (reference sequence). Trimming left V 4 bases short and J 5 bases short, with 20 bases between.

The chain joins TRBV5-1 to TRBJ2-3; D possibly corresponds to TRBD2 (6 bases). Trimming took 4 bases from V and 7 from J, leaving 13 bases between them. The CDR3 is made up of 13 amino acids. Germline loops: CDR1 SGHRS, CDR2 YFSETQ. The CDR3 region is CASSPGGTYTQYF. CDR3 sequence (DNA): TGCGCCAGCAGCCCCGGGGGTACTTATACGCAGTATTTT.

The chain is built from TRBV7-3 and TRBJ1-3; D gene ambiguous. Germline CDR1 reads SGHTA; CDR2 reads FQGTGA. The CDR3 totals 14 residues. V lost 2 bases to trimming and J lost 4 bases, with 9 bases between them. CDR3 region: CASSLEVVGNTIYF. CDR3 coding DNA: TGTGCCAGCAGCTTAGAAGTTGTCGGAAACACCATATATTTT.

The genes are TRBV6-1 and TRBJ2-7; D is unclear. This CDR3 has 11 residues. V was trimmed by 2 bases and J by 4 bases, leaving 3 bases between them. The germline V gene encodes CDR1 MNHNS and CDR2 SASEGT. DNA of the CDR3: TGTGCCAGCAGTGAACAGTACGAGCAGTACTTC. It specifies CASSEQYEQYF.

DNA for the CDR3: TGTGCCAGCAGCACTGGACAGGGGATCGCTGGGGCCAACGTCCTGACTTTC. This translates into CASSTGQGIAGANVLTF. The chain combines TRBV9 with TRBJ2-6; 9 bases are shared with TRBD1. Germline V CDR1 and CDR2: SGDLS, YYNGEE. The CDR3 runs 17 residues. The ends lost 4 bases at V and 2 bases at J; junction bases unmatched: 7.